This TCR beta chain was recovered during a study of blood T cell repertoires in COVID-19. Measured with immunoSEQ multiplex PCR; TCRdb has only the in-frame clones, and not every one. This sample yields about 220,000 clones, of which 65% to 90% are seen a single time; 4% to 5% belongs to the top ten. The germline V gene has CDR1 SGHTA and CDR2 FQGNSA. The CDR3 extends over 17 amino acids. Trimming took 1 base from V and 2 from J, leaving 15 bases between them. The source material was peripheral blood. The chain has TRBV7-2 and TRBJ1-5; D ambiguous. The clonotype originates from a woman in her 70s with acute or convalescent COVID-19. The CDR3 coding sequence is TGTGCCAGCAGCTTAGGAAGGGCGGGATTGGGCAATCAGCCCCAGCATTTT. This translates into CASSLGRAGLGNQPQHF.